These 10 T cell receptor beta chains were sequenced from one sample in a study of shared clonotypes between healthy human individuals. The table came from immunoSEQ multiplex PCR; TCRdb's copy has only in-frame clones and leaves some out. Among about 560,000 clones listed, around three quarters were seen once. The sample was PBMCs. The receptors here all came from a woman aged 40 to 50 in good health. Some clones in this sample may be carry-over from other donors' samples.

The chain links TRBV7-8 to TRBJ2-3; D uncertain. The germline V and J ends were trimmed by 2 bases and 4 bases, with 7 bases remaining between them. The CDR3 is made up of 13 amino acids. Per the germline V gene, CDR1 is SGHVS and CDR2 is FQNEAQ. The CDR3 loop is CASSLRPPDTQYF. CDR3 nucleotides: TGTGCCAGCAGCTTAAGGCCCCCAGATACGCAGTATTTT.

This clone was counted a single time. V usage is TRBV10-2 and J usage is TRBJ2-1; no clear D. The CDR3 spans 12 residues. Trimming removed 9 bases at V and 5 bases at J, with 11 bases between. The germline CDR1 and CDR2 sequences are WSHSY and SAAADI. CDR3 DNA: TGCGCCAGATCGGCCGACGACAATGAGCAGTTCTTC. This sequence encodes CARSADDNEQFF.

V usage is TRBV28 and J usage is TRBJ2-4; D is ambiguous. Germline assignment: CDR1 MDHEN and CDR2 SYDVKM. The CDR3 runs 15 residues. V was clipped by 6 bases and J by 0 bases, with 12 bases between them. CDR3 nucleotide sequence: TGTGCCAGCAGAGGGCGGCCTCTAGCCAAAAACATTCAGTACTTC. Protein sequence: CASRGRPLAKNIQYF. Based on the CDR3 plus reference TRBV28 and TRBJ2-4, the full variable domain is DVKVTQSSRYLVKRTGEKVFLECVQDMDHENMFWYRQDPGLGLRLIYFSYDVKMKEKGDIPEGYSVSREKKERFSLILESASTNQTSMYLCASRGRPLAKNIQYFGAGTRLSVL.

The chain uses TRBV19 and TRBJ2-3; D may be TRBD2 (6 bases). V shed 5 bases and J shed 4 bases, with 13 bases lying between them. Germline-derived CDR1 and CDR2 are LNHDA and SQIVND (reference sequence). CDR3 length equals 14 residues. CDR3 nucleotides: TGTGCCAGTAGTCCACGGGGGTTGGCAGATACGCAGTATTTT. Translation gives CASSPRGLADTQYF.

The rearrangement joins TRBV6-5 to TRBJ2-1; 9 nucleotides align to TRBD1. Trimming removed 6 bases from V and 7 bases from J; junction bases left unmatched: 4. This CDR3 has 13 amino acids. The V gene's germline CDR1 is MNHEY and CDR2 SVGAGI. The CDR3 region is CASRRTGENEQFF. In DNA form, the CDR3 reads TGTGCCAGCAGAAGGACAGGGGAGAATGAGCAGTTCTTC.

V and J are TRBV28 and TRBJ1-2, with 7 bases matching TRBD1. Germline V gene sequence: CDR1 MDHEN, CDR2 SYDVKM. The V segment lost 6 bases and the J segment 4 bases; nucleotides outside the gene matches: 11. The CDR3 extends over 15 amino acids. The CDR3 DNA is TGTGCCAGCAGAGCCATAACAGGGGTGGGCTATGGCTACACCTTC. It codes for CASRAITGVGYGYTF.

The chain recombines TRBV6-1 with TRBJ1-3; D possibly corresponds to TRBD1 (6 bases). Germline V gene sequence: CDR1 MNHNS, CDR2 SASEGT. This CDR3 spans 16 amino acids. Trimming took 4 bases from V and 2 from J, leaving 15 bases between them. The DNA of the CDR3 is TGTGCCAGCAGTGCCGCCGCAGGGGAAGCTGGAAACACCATATATTTT. Protein product: CASSAAAGEAGNTIYF.

Only a few counts were recorded for this clone. This rearrangement joins TRBV20-1 to TRBJ1-1; D call uncertain. The CDR3 runs 11 residues. Germline V gene data show CDR1 as DFQATT and CDR2 as SNEGSKA (reference sequence). CDR3 sequence (DNA): TGCAGCGGGAGATTGAACACTGAAGCTTTCTTT. This gives the protein CSGRLNTEAFF.

The chain's CDR3 is CATGVRRGQETQYF. The CDR3 DNA sequence: TGTGCCACCGGGGTCCGTAGGGGGCAAGAGACCCAGTACTTC. The chain links TRBV10-3 to TRBJ2-5; the D gene is possibly TRBD1 (6 bases). CDR3 length equals 14 residues. CDR1 and CDR2 (germline): ENHRY, SYGVKD. Trimming stripped 10 bases from V and 2 bases from J, with 17 bases between.

In its sample, this clone was seen a few times. V and J are TRBV30 and TRBJ2-6; D is ambiguous. Trimming took off 4 bases at V and 0 bases at J, with 7 bases between the two ends. The CDR3 runs 14 residues. Germline V lookup: CDR1 GTSNPN, CDR2 SVGIG (reference sequence). CDR3 bases: TGTGCCTGGAAGTGGGTCTCTGGGGCCAACGTCCTGACTTTC. Translation: CAWKWVSGANVLTF.